The rows below give T cell receptor beta chains drawn from one sample of a study of blood T cell repertoires in COVID-19. Clones were sequenced by immunoSEQ multiplex PCR, and TCRdb holds only the in-frame ones, with some missing. The sample yields about 200,000 clones, roughly nine tenths seen once. Sequences were obtained from peripheral blood. Source of these receptors: a woman in her 70s with acute or convalescent COVID-19. Both conserved end residues are part of each CDR3. Each record gives: V gene, clone size, J gene, D gene, CDR3 length, CDR3 DNA, CDR3 protein. D genes are given only for firm matches. Clone size, where shown, is once, few, many, or a class for clones that have expanded.

TRBV5-1	NA	TRBJ2-3	TRBD2	16	TGCGCCAGCAGCTTAGGACTAGCGGTTAGCACAGATACGCAGTATTTT	CASSLGLAVSTDTQYF
TRBV14	few	TRBJ2-2	TRBD2	18	TGTGCCAGCAGCCCATTCTCTGGACTAGCGGCGAACACCGGGGAGCTGTTTTTT	CASSPFSGLAANTGELFF
TRBV7-2	NA	TRBJ1-3	TRBD1	15	TGTGCCAGCAGCTTAGACAGGGGCCCTGGAAACACCATATATTTT	CASSLDRGPGNTIYF
TRBV19	NA	TRBJ2-4	NA	15	TGTGCCAGTAGTAACTGGGAGGGGGGGAAGAACATTCAGTACTTC	CASSNWEGGKNIQYF
TRBV18	NA	TRBJ1-1	NA	14	TGTGCCAGCTCGTCAAGCGGGGGAATAACTGAAGCTTTCTTT	CASSSSGGITEAFF
TRBV18	NA	TRBJ2-1	TRBD2	16	TGTGCCAGCTCACCACAAAGACTAGCGGCCTACAATGAGCAGTTCTTC	CASSPQRLAAYNEQFF
TRBV3-1/TRBV3-2	NA	TRBJ2-3	TRBD2	15	TGTGCCAGCAGCCAGGGGACTAGGGGTAGAGATACGCAGTATTTT	CASSQGTRGRDTQYF
TRBV7-2	once	TRBJ1-4	NA	15	TGTGCCAGCAGCTGGTCAGGGCTTACTAATGAAAAACTGTTTTTT	CASSWSGLTNEKLFF
TRBV3-1/TRBV3-2	NA	TRBJ2-1	NA	14	TGTGCCAGCAGCCAAGCGGGCTCCTACAATGAGCAGTTCTTC	CASSQAGSYNEQFF
TRBV7-9	NA	TRBJ1-5	NA	15	TGTGCCAGCAGCTTAGCGCAGGGGTTCAATCAGCCCCAGCATTTT	CASSLAQGFNQPQHF
TRBV19	NA	TRBJ2-1	NA	12	TGTGCCACTAGGGGCCCATACAATGAGCAGTTCTTC	CATRGPYNEQFF
TRBV6-5	NA	TRBJ1-6	TRBD1	14	TGTGCCAGCAGTAACTCACAGGGGGGTAATCCCCTCCACTTT	CASSNSQGGNPLHF
TRBV6-5	few	TRBJ1-2	NA	13	TGTGCCAGCAGTTACTCGACAGGCTATGGCTACACCTTC	CASSYSTGYGYTF
TRBV7-8	NA	TRBJ2-2	NA	14	TGTGCCAGCAGCTTAGCGAGGCAGGGCGGGGAGCTGTTTTTT	CASSLARQGGELFF
TRBV27	NA	TRBJ2-1	NA	13	TGTGCCAGCAGTTTTTTGGGACTTGGACTTGAGTTCTTC	CASSFLGLGLEFF
TRBV4-2	NA	TRBJ2-3	NA	14	TGTGCCAGCAGCCAAAGAAGCGGCACAGATACGCAGTATTTT	CASSQRSGTDTQYF
TRBV6-2/TRBV6-3	NA	TRBJ1-3	TRBD1	15	TGTGCCAGCAGTCCGACAGGGGCCTCTGGAAACACCATATATTTT	CASSPTGASGNTIYF
TRBV27	NA	TRBJ2-7	TRBD1	14	TGTGCCAGCTCCCGCACGGGACAGGGTAACGAGCAGTACTTC	CASSRTGQGNEQYF
TRBV7-9	NA	TRBJ1-2	NA	14	TGTGCCAGCAGTATGCGGGACGGATTCTATGGCTACACCTTC	CASSMRDGFYGYTF
TRBV19	few	TRBJ1-2	NA	14	TGTGCCAGTAGGGGGTCAGGGGCTGGCTATGGCTACACCTTC	CASRGSGAGYGYTF
TRBV10-2	NA	TRBJ1-3	NA	17	TGCGCCAGCAGTGATAGCGGTCGGGGGGCCTCTGGAAACACCATATATTTT	CASSDSGRGASGNTIYF
TRBV7-9	NA	TRBJ2-5	TRBD1	13	TGTGCCAGCCAGGGGGACAGGTTAGAGACCCAGTACTTC	CASQGDRLETQYF
TRBV5-1	NA	TRBJ1-3	TRBD1	18	TGCGCCAGCAGCTTATTCTCTTGGACAGGTACTTCTGGAAACACCATATATTTT	CASSLFSWTGTSGNTIYF
TRBV5-4	NA	TRBJ1-1	TRBD1	16	TGTGCCAGCAGCACGGGACAGGGGGCGAGGAACACTGAAGCTTTCTTT	CASSTGQGARNTEAFF
TRBV20-1	NA	TRBJ1-5	NA	11	TGCAGTGCTAGAGATGCCCCAGAACAGCATTTT	CSARDAPEQHF
TRBV2	NA	TRBJ2-7	TRBD2	15	TGTGCCAGCAGTCCACAGACTAGCGGTACCTACGAGCAGTACTTC	CASSPQTSGTYEQYF
TRBV14	NA	TRBJ1-6	TRBD1	15	TGTGCCAGCAGCCACACGACAGGGGTCAATTCACCCCTCCACTTT	CASSHTTGVNSPLHF
TRBV6-2/TRBV6-3	NA	TRBJ1-5	NA	14	TGTGCCAGCAGTACCGGAGGTCTTTTCCAGCCCCAGCATTTT	CASSTGGLFQPQHF
TRBV18	NA	TRBJ1-2	NA	13	TGTGCCAGCTCAGTTACAGAGAGCTATGGCTACACCTTC	CASSVTESYGYTF